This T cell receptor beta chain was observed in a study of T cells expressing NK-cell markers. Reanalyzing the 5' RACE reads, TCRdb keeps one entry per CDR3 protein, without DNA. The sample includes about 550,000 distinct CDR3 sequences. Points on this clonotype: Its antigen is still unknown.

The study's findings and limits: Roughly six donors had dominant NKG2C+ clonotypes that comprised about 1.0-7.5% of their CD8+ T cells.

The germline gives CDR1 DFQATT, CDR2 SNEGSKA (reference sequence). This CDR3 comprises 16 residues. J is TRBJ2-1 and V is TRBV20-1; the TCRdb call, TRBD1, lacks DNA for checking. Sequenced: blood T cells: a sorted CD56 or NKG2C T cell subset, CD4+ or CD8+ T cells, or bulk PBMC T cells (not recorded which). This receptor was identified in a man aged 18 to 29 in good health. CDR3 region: CSARKRSGGLQGEQFF.